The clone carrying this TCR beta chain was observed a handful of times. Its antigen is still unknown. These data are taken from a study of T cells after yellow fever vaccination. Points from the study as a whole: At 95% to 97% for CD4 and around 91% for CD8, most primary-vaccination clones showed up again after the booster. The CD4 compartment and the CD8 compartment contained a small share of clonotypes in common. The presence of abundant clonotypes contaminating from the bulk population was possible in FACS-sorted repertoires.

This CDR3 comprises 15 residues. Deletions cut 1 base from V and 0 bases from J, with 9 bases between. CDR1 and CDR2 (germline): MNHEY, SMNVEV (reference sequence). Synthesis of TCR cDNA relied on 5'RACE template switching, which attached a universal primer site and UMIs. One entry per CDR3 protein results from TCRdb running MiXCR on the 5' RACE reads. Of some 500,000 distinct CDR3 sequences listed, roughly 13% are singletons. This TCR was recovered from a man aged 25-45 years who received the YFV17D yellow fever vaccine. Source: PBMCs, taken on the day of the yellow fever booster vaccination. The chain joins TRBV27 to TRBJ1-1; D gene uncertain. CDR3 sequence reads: CASSLYPEMNTEAFF. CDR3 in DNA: TGTGCCAGCAGTTTATACCCAGAGATGAACACTGAAGCTTTCTTT.